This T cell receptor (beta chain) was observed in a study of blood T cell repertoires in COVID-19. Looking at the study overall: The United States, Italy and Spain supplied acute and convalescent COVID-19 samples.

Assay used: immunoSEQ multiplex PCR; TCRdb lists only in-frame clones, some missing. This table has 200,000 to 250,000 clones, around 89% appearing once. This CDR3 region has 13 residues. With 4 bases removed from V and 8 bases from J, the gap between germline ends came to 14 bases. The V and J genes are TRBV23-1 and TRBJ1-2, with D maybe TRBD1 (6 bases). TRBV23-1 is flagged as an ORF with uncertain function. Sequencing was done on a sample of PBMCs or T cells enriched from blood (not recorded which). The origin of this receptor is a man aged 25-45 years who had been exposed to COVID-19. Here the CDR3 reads CASSPQGTGGYTF. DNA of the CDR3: TGCGCCAGCAGTCCACAGGGTACAGGCGGCTACACCTTC.